This entry describes one TCR beta chain. Antigen: not known. The CDR3 totals 12 residues. The V end was cut by 10 bases, the J end by 2 bases, with 11 bases between. CDR1 is MNHEY, CDR2 SVGEGT, per germline. This specimen belongs to a study of Graves' ophthalmopathy and Graves' hyperthyroidism. Whole-study findings and limits: Clonotypes were expanded in thyroid at above 0.001 frequency, and most also appeared in blood.

Amplification of TCR beta CDR3 regions used RNA transcripts. RT-PCR in the first round used HTBI primers; a second-round multiplex PCR followed. TCRdb recomputed calls from the multiplex PCR reads with MiXCR, one row per CDR3 protein. The sample gives over 450,000 distinct CDR3 sequences, approximately 15% of which show up once; 9.8% is in the top ten. Sequencing was carried out using blood. The receptor was isolated from a woman in her thirties with Graves' ophthalmopathy. The rearrangement joins TRBV6-2 or TRBV6-3 to TRBJ2-5, with D possibly being TRBD2 (6 bases). The CDR3 DNA is TGTGCCACGGGACTTTTTCAAGAGACCCAGTACTTC. Protein sequence: CATGLFQETQYF.